The clone carrying this T cell receptor beta chain appeared once. Its antigen is not identified. The PCR had 60 Vbeta and 13 Jbeta primers. Data came from immunoSEQ multiplex PCR; TCRdb stores just in-frame clones and leaves some out. The table includes roughly 120,000 clones, about 78% detected once. The trim removed 4 bases at V and 10 bases at J, leaving 11 bases unmatched. Germline V gives CDR1 SGHDT, CDR2 YYEEEE. This CDR3 spans 14 amino acids. The data belong to a study of cytomegalovirus exposure and HLA in healthy donors. Study observations and caveats: An analysis that came later showed most CMV-associated TCR beta chains appearing HLA-restricted. Another analysis was done later, and it associated roughly 15,000 TCR beta sequences with HLA alleles at 0.05 false discovery rate. An observed cluster of highly shared sequence variants was recorded as a likely sequencing artifact. Researchers counted around 150 TCR beta chains as cytomegalovirus-associated.

The gene calls are TRBV5-6 and TRBJ2-1, with TRBD2 matching over 7 bases. The TCR originated in a young woman in good health and CMV-seropositive. Sequenced material: PBMCs. The CDR3 region is CASSLGGTLGEQFF. CDR3 DNA: TGTGCCAGCAGCCTCGGGGGGACCCTAGGGGAGCAGTTCTTC.